These 29 T cell receptor beta chains originate from one sample sequenced in a study of OX40 agonist ivuxolimab in advanced cancers. Generated by immunoSEQ multiplex PCR, the TCRdb table keeps only in-frame clones and is missing some. Among some 74,000 clones listed, approximately 82% were seen once. The sequencing used CD4+ or CD8+ T cells sorted from blood, collected in a trial of the OX40 agonist ivuxolimab. The receptors stem from an adult with an advanced solid tumor such as melanoma, head and neck, liver or kidney cancer.

The J gene is TRBJ1-1, the V gene TRBV15; TRBD1 aligns across 8 bases. The CDR3 contains 14 residues. Germline-derived CDR1 and CDR2 are LNHNV and YYDKDF (reference sequence). The V and J ends lost 8 bases and 0 bases, in that order; junction bases with no gene match: 5. CDR3 amino acids: CATLGQGLNTEAFF. CDR3 bases: TGTGCCACCCTAGGACAGGGATTGAACACTGAAGCTTTCTTT.

The CDR3 sequence: CASSPGRTGGPDTQYF. The CDR3 DNA sequence: TGTGCCAGCAGCCCAGGGAGGACAGGGGGCCCAGATACGCAGTATTTT. The chain uses TRBV5-4 and TRBJ2-3, with 11 bases aligning to TRBD1. The CDR3 is 16 residues long. Looked up from germline, CDR1 is SGHNT and CDR2 is YYREEE (reference sequence). The ends lost 4 bases at V and 4 bases at J; junction bases unmatched: 8.

The J gene is TRBJ1-4, the V gene TRBV19; a weak D match, TRBD1 (5 bases). The CDR3 has 14 residues. V lost 7 bases and J lost 3, with 12 bases in between. CDR1 and CDR2 (germline): LNHDA, SQIVND (reference sequence). The CDR3 DNA reads as TGTGCCAGTACCCTGACGGGGGCTAATGAAAAACTGTTTTTT. Its translation: CASTLTGANEKLFF. The variable domain in full, completed from reference TRBV19 and TRBJ1-4, reads DGGITQSPKYLFRKEGQNVTLSCEQNLNHDAMYWYRQDPGQGLRLIYYSQIVNDFQKGDIAEGYSVSREKKESFPLTVTSAQKNPTAFYLCASTLTGANEKLFFGSGTQLSVL.

This sequence joins TRBV29-1 and TRBJ2-5, with 8 bases that match TRBD1. V shed 5 bases and J 4 bases; nucleotides not matched to a gene: 6. Germline values: CDR1 SQVTM, CDR2 ANQGSEA. The CDR3 is 13 amino acids. The CDR3 sequence is CSVYTGGPETQYF. Here the CDR3 DNA reads TGCAGCGTTTACACAGGGGGACCAGAGACCCAGTACTTC.

With regard to this clone: Sequence at one end of the junction differs from germline and may be a read error. CDR3 DNA: TGTGCCAGCAGCTTAGCGGGTTTCGGTTGGGACAGGAAATTCTTC. Translated, it gives CASSLAGFGWDRKFF. This sequence joins TRBV11-2 and TRBJ2-7, with TRBD1 matching 8 bases. The germline gives CDR1 SGHAT, CDR2 FQNNGV. The CDR3 has 15 residues.

The chain has TRBV13 and TRBJ2-5; 11 bases map to TRBD2. Unmatched junction bases numbered 2, after V lost 5 bases and J lost 0 bases. The CDR3 extends over 15 amino acids. From germline, CDR1 is PRHDT and CDR2 FYEKMQ (reference sequence). CDR3 sequence reads: CASSAGLADQETQYF. The CDR3 DNA reads as TGTGCCAGCAGCGCGGGACTAGCGGACCAAGAGACCCAGTACTTC.

The rearrangement uses TRBV5-4 and TRBJ2-5; TRBD2 aligns across 16 bases. This CDR3 contains 15 residues. The V segment lost 4 bases and the J segment 3 bases; nucleotides outside the gene matches: 0. Germline V gene sequence: CDR1 SGHNT, CDR2 YYREEE (reference sequence). The CDR3 DNA follows: TGTGCCAGCAGCGGGACTAGCGGGGGGGAAGAGACCCAGTACTTC. As protein: CASSGTSGGEETQYF.

The rearrangement links TRBV6-5 to TRBJ2-7; 9 bases fit TRBD2. With V trimmed by 8 bases and J by 2 bases, 7 bases remained unmatched. CDR1 is MNHEY, CDR2 SVGAGI, per germline. The CDR3 contains 14 residues. In nucleotides, the CDR3 is TGTGCCAGCGGAAGGCGGGAGGGCCCCTACGAGCAGTACTTC. Protein product: CASGRREGPYEQYF.

The chain joins TRBV18 to TRBJ2-7; D call uncertain. Germline values: CDR1 KGHSH, CDR2 LQKENI. CDR3 length equals 13 residues. Trimming took off 6 bases at V and 0 bases at J, with 9 bases between the two ends. The CDR3 loop is CASSGPSSYEQYF. DNA for the CDR3: TGTGCCAGCTCGGGTCCCAGCTCCTACGAGCAGTACTTC. The whole variable domain, filled in from reference TRBV18 and TRBJ2-7, reads NAGVMQNPRHLVRRRGQEARLRCSPMKGHSHVYWYRQLPEEGLKFMVYLQKENIIDESGMPKERFSAEFPKEGPSILRIQQVVRGDSAAYFCASSGPSSYEQYFGPGTRLTVT.

The rearrangement joins TRBV6-6 to TRBJ1-2, with no clear D. Germline V gene sequence: CDR1 MNHNY, CDR2 SVGAGI (reference sequence). The CDR3 runs 11 residues. V shed 7 bases and J shed 7 bases, with 10 bases lying between them. The CDR3 sequence: CASTQGSGYTF. CDR3 nucleotide sequence: TGTGCCAGCACTCAAGGGAGTGGCTACACCTTC.

The gene calls are TRBV25-1 and TRBJ2-7, with TRBD1 identical over 9 bases. The CDR3 is made up of 13 amino acids. The J segment lost 2 bases and the V segment lost 10 bases, leaving 6 bases of the junction unmatched. Germline CDR1 is MGHDK and CDR2 is SYGVNS. The CDR3 nucleotides are TGTGCCACCACAGGACAGGGGCCCTACGAGCAGTACTTC. This codes for CATTGQGPYEQYF.

This clone was recorded once. This chain links TRBV28 with TRBJ2-3; 7 nucleotides line up with TRBD2. Germline CDR1 MDHEN, CDR2 SYDVKM. After removal of 8 bases from V and 1 base from J, the junction contained 12 bases not matched to a gene. The CDR3 spans 16 residues. The CDR3 region is CASQSFFRGGTDTQYF. CDR3 nucleotides: TGTGCCAGCCAGAGCTTTTTCCGGGGGGGCACAGATACGCAGTATTTT.

The chain is built from TRBV7-2 and TRBJ1-1; 8 bases match TRBD1. The CDR3 is made up of 15 amino acids. The junction had 8 bases not matched to a gene; V was cut back by 3 bases and J by 5 bases. Germline loops: CDR1 SGHTA, CDR2 FQGNSA. The CDR3 DNA reads as TGTGCCAGCAGCTTCACCTACAGGGGGAGGACTGAAGCTTTCTTT. Its protein is CASSFTYRGRTEAFF.

V usage is TRBV27 and J usage is TRBJ2-5; 7 nucleotides agree with TRBD1. This CDR3 has 15 amino acids. The V and J ends lost 6 bases and 0 bases, in that order; junction bases with no gene match: 7. The V gene's germline CDR1 is MNHEY and CDR2 SMNVEV (reference sequence). This chain's CDR3 is CASSPKTGYQETQYF. DNA for the CDR3: TGTGCCAGCAGCCCAAAGACAGGGTACCAAGAGACCCAGTACTTC.

The V and J genes are TRBV27 and TRBJ2-1, with 7 bases that match TRBD1. The CDR3 totals 15 residues. With V trimmed by 3 bases and J by 4 bases, 6 bases remained unmatched. Germline V gene sequence: CDR1 MNHEY, CDR2 SMNVEV (reference sequence). The CDR3 protein is CASSFSGTAYNEQFF. The CDR3 region has the DNA TGTGCCAGCAGTTTCTCAGGGACAGCATACAATGAGCAGTTCTTC.

The rearrangement links TRBV6-5 to TRBJ1-1; no definite D call. The CDR3 length is 13 residues. V lost 6 bases, J lost 3 bases, and 11 bases lay in between. Germline V gene sequence: CDR1 MNHEY, CDR2 SVGAGI. CDR3 protein: CASRKNFYTEAFF. In DNA, the CDR3 is TGTGCCAGCAGGAAAAATTTTTACACTGAAGCTTTCTTT.

This clone was counted a few times. This chain links TRBV19 with TRBJ1-3; maybe TRBD1 (6 bases). Germline values: CDR1 LNHDA, CDR2 SQIVND (reference sequence). Trimming left V 5 bases short and J 3 bases short, with 11 bases between. This CDR3 has 14 amino acids. Written as DNA, the CDR3 is TGTGCCAGTAGTTCACAGGGTCTTGGAAACACCATATATTTT. Its translation is CASSSQGLGNTIYF.

J is TRBJ1-1 and V is TRBV4-1; the match to TRBD1 covers 7 bases. CDR3 size: 16 residues. Germline V CDR1 and CDR2: MGHRA, YSYEKL. V was clipped by 0 bases and J by 6 bases; unmatched bases: 10. The chain's CDR3 is CASSQDQGVVLAEAFF. As DNA, the CDR3 is TGCGCCAGCAGCCAAGATCAGGGGGTGGTTCTCGCTGAAGCTTTCTTT.

The chain employs TRBV6-4 and TRBJ2-4; D possibly corresponds to TRBD2 (6 bases). CDR3 length: 19 residues. V was clipped by 7 bases and J by 1 base, with 26 bases between them. The germline V gene encodes CDR1 MRHNA and CDR2 SNTAGT. The CDR3 DNA follows: TGTGCCAGCAACCCACCGCGCCAAAACGGGAGATGGGCCAAAAACATTCAGTACTTC. Translated, it gives CASNPPRQNGRWAKNIQYF.

The chain links TRBV7-9 to TRBJ1-4; D not resolved. The germline gives CDR1 SEHNR, CDR2 FQNEAQ (reference sequence). Trimming took off 5 bases at V and 2 bases at J, with 12 bases between the two ends. The CDR3 has 15 amino acids. CDR3 in amino acids: CASSILSVTNEKLFF. CDR3 DNA sequence: TGTGCCAGCAGCATCCTGTCTGTTACTAATGAAAAACTGTTTTTT.

The CDR3 here is CASSKQRPTEAFF. CDR3 in DNA: TGCGCCAGCAGTAAACAGAGGCCGACTGAAGCTTTCTTT. V is TRBV5-1 and J is TRBJ1-1; D is uncertain. The V gene's germline CDR1 is SGHRS and CDR2 YFSETQ. The CDR3 sequence is 13 residues long. Trimming stripped 5 bases from V and 5 bases from J, with 13 bases between.

The chain uses TRBV7-6 and TRBJ2-7, with D perhaps assigned TRBD1 or TRBD2 (5 bases each). The germline gives CDR1 SGHVS, CDR2 FNYEAQ. V was trimmed by 4 bases and J by 3 bases, leaving 10 bases between them. The CDR3 is 13 residues long. The CDR3 here is CASSSGTVYEQYF. The CDR3 region has the DNA TGTGCCAGCAGCTCGGGGACGGTCTACGAGCAGTACTTC.

The CDR3 DNA sequence: TGTGCCAGCAGTTTAGATGGGCCCTTCCGGCGGGGGGACGAGCAGTTCTTC. Protein product: CASSLDGPFRRGDEQFF. This rearrangement joins TRBV27 to TRBJ2-1; 8 bases are a match to TRBD2. The CDR3 totals 17 residues. V lost 2 bases, J lost 10 bases, and 16 bases stayed unmatched. CDR1 and CDR2 from the germline V gene are MNHEY and SMNVEV (reference sequence).

This sequence joins TRBV7-2 and TRBJ1-2; 7 nucleotides align to TRBD1. CDR3 length: 15 residues. The junction had 6 bases not matched to a gene; V was cut back by 1 base and J by 4 bases. Per germline, CDR1 SGHTA and CDR2 FQGNSA. CDR3 sequence: CASSLGRQGGYGYTF. CDR3 nucleotide sequence: TGTGCCAGCAGCTTAGGGCGACAGGGTGGCTATGGCTACACCTTC.

This chain joins TRBV7-3 and TRBJ1-1; maybe TRBD1 (5 bases). Germline V gene lookup returns CDR1 SGHTA and CDR2 FQGTGA. This CDR3 has 13 residues. The V end was cut by 5 bases, the J end by 1 base, with 8 bases between. CDR3 in DNA: TGTGCCAGCAGCCCGGGACCGAACACTGAAGCTTTCTTT. This gives the protein CASSPGPNTEAFF.

This chain uses TRBV2 with TRBJ2-5, with TRBD2 matching over 13 bases. Germline V gene sequence: CDR1 SNHLY, CDR2 FYNNEI. Trimming took 7 bases from V and 8 from J; bases not matched to a gene: 10. The CDR3 has 15 residues. As DNA, the CDR3 is TGTGCCAGCACTACCGGGACTAGCGGGGCTCAAACCCAGTACTTC. Protein: CASTTGTSGAQTQYF.

The chain has TRBV5-6 and TRBJ2-7, with D tentatively TRBD1 (5 bases). CDR3 length: 13 amino acids. The germline CDR1 and CDR2 sequences are SGHDT and YYEEEE. V lost 2 bases, J lost 5 bases, and 11 bases lay in between. CDR3 DNA sequence: TGTGCCAGCAGCTTCGACAGAAGCAACGAGCAGTACTTC. It translates to CASSFDRSNEQYF.

V usage is TRBV5-1 and J usage is TRBJ2-3; D is unresolved. Trimming shortened V by 10 bases and J by 0 bases, and 15 bases separated the two germline ends. The CDR3 contains 14 residues. From germline, CDR1 is SGHRS and CDR2 YFSETQ. CDR3 protein: CASSGLSSTDTQYF. The CDR3 DNA sequence: TGCGCCTCCTCCGGATTAAGTAGCACAGATACGCAGTATTTT.

V and J are TRBV6-5 and TRBJ2-7; the D gene is possibly TRBD1 (6 bases). Between the trimmed V and J ends, which lost 6 bases and 2 bases, there was a span of 11 bases. CDR1 is MNHEY and CDR2 is SVGAGI in the germline V gene. The CDR3 sequence is 13 residues long. In nucleotides, the CDR3 is TGTGCCAGCAGCCTTTACAGGGCCTACGAGCAGTACTTC. It specifies CASSLYRAYEQYF.